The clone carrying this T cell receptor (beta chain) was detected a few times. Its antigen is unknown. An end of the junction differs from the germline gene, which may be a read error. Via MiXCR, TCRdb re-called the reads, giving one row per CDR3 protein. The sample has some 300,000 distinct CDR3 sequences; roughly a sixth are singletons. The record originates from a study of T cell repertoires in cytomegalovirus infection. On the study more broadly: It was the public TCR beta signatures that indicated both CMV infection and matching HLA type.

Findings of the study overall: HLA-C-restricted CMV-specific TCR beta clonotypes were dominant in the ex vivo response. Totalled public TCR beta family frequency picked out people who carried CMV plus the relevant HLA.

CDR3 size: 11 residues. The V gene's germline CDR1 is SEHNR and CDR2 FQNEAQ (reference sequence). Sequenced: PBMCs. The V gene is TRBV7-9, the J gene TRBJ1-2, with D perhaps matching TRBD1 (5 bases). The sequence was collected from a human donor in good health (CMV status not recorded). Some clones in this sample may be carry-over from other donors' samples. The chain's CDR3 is CASTSPSGTNF. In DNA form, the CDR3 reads TGTGCCAGCACCTCCCCATCAGGGACGAACTTC.